This T cell receptor (beta chain) originates from a study of blood T cells in healthy people across ages. This clonotype was detected only a few times. Its target is unknown. The study's findings and limits: Age brought a roughly linear fall in TCR beta diversity measured per million T cells.

A J-beta primer mix and a sample-barcoded 5' primer were used in a second PCR of about 7 to 12 cycles. Researchers report that a template-switch adaptor with 12 random nucleotides tagged each cDNA molecule. TCRdb redid the calling of the 5' RACE reads with MiXCR, one entry per CDR3 protein. The repertoire has 1.5 million to 1.9 million distinct CDR3 sequences, less than 45% of them found once; the top ten carry about 3.8%. Peripheral blood from each donor was collected in a volume of 9.5 to 10 milliliters. Trimming took 5 bases from V and 1 from J, leaving 15 bases between them. CDR1 is PRHDT, CDR2 FYEKMQ, per germline (reference sequence). This CDR3 is built from 15 residues.

The rearrangement links TRBV13 to TRBJ2-7, with D maybe TRBD2 (5 bases). Sequencing was performed on blood. The clonotype was recovered from a woman in her late teens or twenties in good health. CDR3 sequence reads: CASSLRAEGSYEQYF. As DNA, the CDR3 is TGTGCCAGCAGCCTTAGGGCTGAGGGATCCTACGAGCAGTACTTC.